These 3 T cell receptor beta chains originate from one sample sequenced in a study of blood T cell repertoires in COVID-19. The data were produced by immunoSEQ multiplex PCR, yet TCRdb's version contains in-frame clones alone and is incomplete. The data show roughly 250,000 clones, under 85% seen once. The specimen was peripheral blood. The receptors shown here come from a human donor with COVID-19, enrolled during active disease. The donor label of this sample is uncertain.

The chain has TRBV30 and TRBJ1-5; tentatively, D is TRBD1 (5 bases). This CDR3 has 17 amino acids. Per germline, CDR1 GTSNPN and CDR2 SVGIG (reference sequence). V shed 1 base and J shed 7 bases, with 23 bases lying between them. The CDR3 sequence is CAWSAHLSMRDDQPQHF. CDR3 coding DNA: TGTGCCTGGAGTGCCCATCTTTCGATGCGGGACGACCAGCCCCAGCATTTT.

V usage is TRBV28 and J usage is TRBJ2-1; TRBD2 matches 10 bases. The J segment lost 0 bases and the V segment lost 3 bases, leaving 5 bases of the junction unmatched. Germline V gives CDR1 MDHEN, CDR2 SYDVKM. This CDR3 spans 17 amino acids. In DNA form, the CDR3 reads TGTGCCAGCAGTTTGATAAGCGGGAGGGGCTCCTACAATGAGCAGTTCTTC. Encoded protein: CASSLISGRGSYNEQFF.

The chain joins TRBV3-1 (or the pseudogene TRBV3-2) to TRBJ2-1; TRBD2 matches 9 bases. Per germline, CDR1 LGHDT and CDR2 YNNKEL (reference sequence). This CDR3 has 15 amino acids. V lost 4 bases, J lost 7 bases, and 8 bases stayed unmatched. CDR3: CASSLASGTWNEQFF. The DNA for the CDR3 is TGTGCCAGCAGCCTAGCTAGCGGGACATGGAATGAGCAGTTCTTC.